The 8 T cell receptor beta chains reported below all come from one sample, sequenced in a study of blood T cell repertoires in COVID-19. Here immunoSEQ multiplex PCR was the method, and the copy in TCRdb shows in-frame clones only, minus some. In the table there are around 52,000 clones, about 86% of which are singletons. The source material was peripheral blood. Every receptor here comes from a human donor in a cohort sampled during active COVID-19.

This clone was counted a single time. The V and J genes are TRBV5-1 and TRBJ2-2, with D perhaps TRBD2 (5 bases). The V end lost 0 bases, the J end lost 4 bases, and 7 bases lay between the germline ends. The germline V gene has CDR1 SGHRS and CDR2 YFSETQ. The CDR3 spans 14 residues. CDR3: CASSLVGSTGELFF. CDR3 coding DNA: TGCGCCAGCAGCTTGGTAGGGAGCACCGGGGAGCTGTTTTTT.

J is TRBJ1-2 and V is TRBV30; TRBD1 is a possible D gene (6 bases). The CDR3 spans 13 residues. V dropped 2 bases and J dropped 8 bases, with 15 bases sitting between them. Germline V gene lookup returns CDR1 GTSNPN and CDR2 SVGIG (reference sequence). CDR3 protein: CAWSPSQGIGYTF. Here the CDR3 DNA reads TGTGCCTGGAGTCCTTCACAGGGTATAGGCTACACCTTC.

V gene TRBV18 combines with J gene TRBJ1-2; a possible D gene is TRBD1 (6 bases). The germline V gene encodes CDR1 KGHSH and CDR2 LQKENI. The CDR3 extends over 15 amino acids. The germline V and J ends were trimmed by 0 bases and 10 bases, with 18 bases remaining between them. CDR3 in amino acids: CASSPPGTGLSHYTF. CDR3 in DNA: TGTGCCAGCTCACCACCGGGTACAGGGCTAAGTCACTACACCTTC. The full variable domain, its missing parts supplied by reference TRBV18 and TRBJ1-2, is NAGVMQNPRHLVRRRGQEARLRCSPMKGHSHVYWYRQLPEEGLKFMVYLQKENIIDESGMPKERFSAEFPKEGPSILRIQQVVRGDSAAYFCASSPPGTGLSHYTFGSGTRLTVV.

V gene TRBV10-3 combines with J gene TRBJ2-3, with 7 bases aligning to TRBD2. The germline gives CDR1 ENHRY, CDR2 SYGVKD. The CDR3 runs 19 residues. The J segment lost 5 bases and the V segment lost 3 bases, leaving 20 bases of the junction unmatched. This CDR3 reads CAISESSPWGGPPGDTQYF. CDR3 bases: TGTGCCATCAGTGAATCCTCACCGTGGGGGGGTCCACCGGGAGATACGCAGTATTTT.

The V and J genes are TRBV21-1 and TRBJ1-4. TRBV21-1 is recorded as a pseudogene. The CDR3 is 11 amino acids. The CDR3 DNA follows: TGTGCCAGCAGCCCGAGGGAAAAACTGTTTTTT. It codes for CASSPREKLFF.

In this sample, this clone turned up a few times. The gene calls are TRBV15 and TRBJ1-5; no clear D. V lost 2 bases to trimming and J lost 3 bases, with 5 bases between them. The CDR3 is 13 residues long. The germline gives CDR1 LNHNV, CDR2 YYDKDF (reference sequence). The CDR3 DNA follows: TGTGCCACCAGCAGACCGTCCAATCAGCCCCAGCATTTT. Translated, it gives CATSRPSNQPQHF.

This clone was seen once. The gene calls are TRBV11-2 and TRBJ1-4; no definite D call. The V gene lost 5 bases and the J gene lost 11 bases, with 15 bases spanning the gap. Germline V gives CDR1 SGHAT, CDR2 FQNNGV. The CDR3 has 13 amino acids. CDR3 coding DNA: TGTGCCAGCAGCCAGGACTGGTTGGCGAAACTGTTTTTT. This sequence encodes CASSQDWLAKLFF.

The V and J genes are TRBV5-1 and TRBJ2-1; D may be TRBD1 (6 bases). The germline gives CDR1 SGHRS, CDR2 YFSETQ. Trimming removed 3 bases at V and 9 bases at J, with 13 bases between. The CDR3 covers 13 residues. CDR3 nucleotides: TGCGCCAGCAGCTCCTCCGTACAGGGTGAGCAGTTCTTC. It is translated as CASSSSVQGEQFF.